The 8 T cell receptor beta chains presented below share a single source sample, sequenced in a study of OX40 agonist ivuxolimab in advanced cancers. TCRdb's copy holds only in-frame clones and misses some; the assay was immunoSEQ multiplex PCR. The repertoire holds 15,000 to 25,000 clones, with about 77% as singletons. Sequencing was performed on CD4+ or CD8+ T cells sorted from blood, taken in a trial of the OX40 agonist ivuxolimab. The receptors here all came from an adult with an advanced solid tumor such as melanoma, head and neck, liver or kidney cancer.

This chain joins TRBV9 and TRBJ2-7, with TRBD1 matching over 8 bases. After removal of 0 bases from V and 3 bases from J, the junction contained 5 bases not matched to a gene. Germline V CDR1 and CDR2: SGDLS, YYNGEE. This CDR3 region has 15 residues. This chain's CDR3 is CASSVAAGGGYEQYF. The CDR3 DNA reads as TGTGCCAGCAGCGTAGCGGCAGGGGGCGGCTACGAGCAGTACTTC. The full variable domain, its missing parts supplied by reference TRBV9 and TRBJ2-7, is DSGVTQTPKHLITATGQRVTLRCSPRSGDLSVYWYQQSLDQGLQFLIQYYNGEERAKGNILERFSAQQFPDLHSELNLSSLELGDSALYFCASSVAAGGGYEQYFGPGTRLTVT.

The chain carries TRBV15 and TRBJ2-1, with TRBD1 matching 8 bases. Germline CDR1 reads LNHNV; CDR2 reads YYDKDF (reference sequence). The V and J ends lost 0 bases and 6 bases, in that order; junction bases with no gene match: 7. The CDR3 contains 16 residues. The CDR3 sequence: CATSRDRTGTFNEQFF. In nucleotides, the CDR3 is TGTGCCACCAGCAGAGATCGGACAGGGACTTTCAATGAGCAGTTCTTC. Drawing the rest from reference TRBV15 and TRBJ2-1, the complete variable domain is DAMVIQNPRYQVTQFGKPVTLSCSQTLNHNVMYWYQQKSSQAPKLLFHYYDKDFNNEADTPDNFQSRRPNTSFCFLDIRSPGLGDTAMYLCATSRDRTGTFNEQFFGPGTRLTVL.

The chain couples TRBV13 to TRBJ1-1; D is uncertain. The CDR3 length is 13 residues. With 5 bases removed from V and 5 bases from J, the gap between germline ends came to 12 bases. Germline V gives CDR1 PRHDT, CDR2 FYEKMQ (reference sequence). The CDR3 DNA follows: TGTGCCAGCAGCCCCGCTACAAGGACTGAAGCTTTCTTT. This translates into CASSPATRTEAFF.

J is TRBJ2-6 and V is TRBV7-8; unclear D gene. V was shortened by 5 bases and J by 5 bases, with 22 bases between the two germline ends. Germline V CDR1 and CDR2: SGHVS, FQNEAQ. This CDR3 is built from 18 residues. CDR3 DNA sequence: TGTGCCAGCAGCAGTCTGAATTACCCACAAAGTCGGGCCAACGTCCTGACTTTC. Translated: CASSSLNYPQSRANVLTF.

This clone was picked up many times. The chain couples TRBV27 to TRBJ2-1; no clear D gene. V was clipped by 6 bases and J by 9 bases, with 6 bases between them. This CDR3 spans 10 amino acids. Looked up from germline, CDR1 is MNHEY and CDR2 is SMNVEV (reference sequence). The DNA for the CDR3 is TGTGCCAGCAGAGGGATTGAGCAGTTCTTC. The encoded protein is CASRGIEQFF.

This clone was observed a few times. This sequence joins TRBV27 and TRBJ1-2; D unclear. The CDR3 spans 16 residues. Trimming removed 3 bases from V and 5 bases from J, with 19 bases in between. The germline V gene has CDR1 MNHEY and CDR2 SMNVEV (reference sequence). The CDR3 here is CASSLTPGLTLYGYTF. Written as DNA, the CDR3 is TGTGCCAGCAGTTTGACTCCGGGTCTGACCCTGTATGGCTACACCTTC.

This clone was detected once. The chain joins TRBV4-1 to TRBJ2-7, with TRBD2 matching over 9 bases. Germline V CDR1 and CDR2: MGHRA, YSYEKL. The CDR3 consists of 15 residues. Unmatched junction bases numbered 7, after V lost 2 bases and J lost 5 bases. CDR3 nucleotides: TGCGCCAGCAGCCAATCGGTAGCGGGAGACAACGAGCAGTACTTC. This gives the protein CASSQSVAGDNEQYF.

V and J are TRBV7-2 and TRBJ2-7, with D possibly matching TRBD1 (6 bases). The germline V and J ends were trimmed by 8 bases and 2 bases, with 10 bases remaining between them. Germline lookup yields CDR1 SGHTA and CDR2 FQGNSA. This CDR3 spans 12 amino acids. CDR3 sequence (DNA): TGTGCCAGCCGCGGACAGACCTACGAGCAGTACTTC. It is translated as CASRGQTYEQYF.